This T cell receptor (beta chain) emerged from a study of T-cell memory formation after mild COVID-19. Study information: Largely, the TCR clusters proved donor specific.

The CDR3 has 13 residues. V lost 6 bases and J 3 bases, leaving 11 bases between the germline ends. The table lists this clonotype with a few counts. Libraries for TCRalpha and TCRbeta carried sample barcodes and unique molecular identifiers via 5'RACE. TCRdb reanalysed the 5' RACE reads using MiXCR and keeps one entry per CDR3 protein. The data show approximately 570,000 distinct CDR3 sequences, more than 15% seen once. The chain has TRBV12-3 or TRBV12-4 and TRBJ1-1; no clear D. The TCR originated in an adult woman who had mild COVID-19 (a few samples of this study predate the infection). Cell type and time point are not known. Sequenced material: PBMCs or a T cell subset sorted from them (not recorded which). CDR3 sequence: CASRIQQYTEAFF. CDR3 nucleotide sequence: TGTGCCAGCAGGATCCAGCAGTACACTGAAGCTTTCTTT.